Below, 3 T cell receptor beta chains from the same sample are listed, as sequenced in a study of shared clonotypes between healthy human individuals. Sequenced by immunoSEQ multiplex PCR; TCRdb stores in-frame clones only, minus some. The sample holds about 1.5 million clones, 98% seen once. Sequences were obtained from naive CD4+ T cells sorted from blood. The subset: CD45RA+ positively selected. Receptors were obtained from a man aged 30 to 45 in good health.

This rearrangement joins TRBV6-1 to TRBJ1-5; D possibly corresponds to TRBD1 (5 bases). Germline lookup yields CDR1 MNHNS and CDR2 SASEGT. This CDR3 spans 15 amino acids. V dropped 1 base and J dropped 2 bases, with 9 bases sitting between them. The CDR3 nucleotides read TGTGCCAGCAGTGAAGGGGGGGGTCGCAATCAGCCCCAGCATTTT. It specifies CASSEGGGRNQPQHF.

The chain has TRBV30 and TRBJ2-1; 14 positions agree with TRBD2. Germline CDR1 reads GTSNPN; CDR2 reads SVGIG (reference sequence). The CDR3 consists of 15 residues. With 2 bases clipped from V and 10 bases from J, the junction kept 7 bases outside the gene matches. CDR3 region: CAWSPGLAGDREQFF. DNA of the CDR3: TGTGCCTGGAGTCCGGGACTAGCGGGAGATCGGGAGCAGTTCTTC.

This clone was seen a single time. CDR3 in amino acids: CASSPTGGGGYTF. In DNA form, the CDR3 reads TGTGCCAGCAGTCCAACAGGGGGCGGGGGCTACACCTTC. The genes are TRBV6-6 and TRBJ1-2, with TRBD1 matching 9 bases. Germline assignment: CDR1 MNHNY and CDR2 SVGAGI (reference sequence). The J segment lost 8 bases and the V segment lost 5 bases, leaving 6 bases of the junction unmatched. This CDR3 contains 13 residues.